This TCR beta chain was captured in a study of T cell repertoires in cytomegalovirus infection. Study in general: Public TCR beta signature analysis indicated the presence of both CMV infection and matching HLA type. Study results and caveats: HLA-C-restricted CMV-specific TCR beta clonotypes prevailed in the ex vivo response.

A single record per CDR3 protein comes from TCRdb applying MiXCR to the reads. The data contain about 300,000 distinct CDR3 sequences, 9.6% of them singletons. This clonotype was seen repeatedly, ten times or more. Its antigen is not known. Sequenced input: PBMCs. This TCR was recovered from a human donor in good health (CMV status not recorded). Some clones in this sample may be carry-over from other donors' samples.

The CDR3 DNA reads as TGTGCCAGCAGCTTAGTCGGACCGAATGGCTACACCTTC. As protein: CASSLVGPNGYTF. The chain couples TRBV7-9 to TRBJ1-2, with no clear D. The CDR3 consists of 13 residues. The V gene's germline CDR1 is SEHNR and CDR2 FQNEAQ (reference sequence). V dropped 1 base and J dropped 6 bases, with 9 bases sitting between them. The whole variable domain, filled in from reference TRBV7-9 and TRBJ1-2, reads DTGVSQNPRHKITKRGQNVTFRCDPISEHNRLYWYRQTLGQGPEFLTYFQNEAQLEKSRLLSDRFSAERPKGSFSTLEIQRTEQGDSAMYLCASSLVGPNGYTFGSGTRLTVV.